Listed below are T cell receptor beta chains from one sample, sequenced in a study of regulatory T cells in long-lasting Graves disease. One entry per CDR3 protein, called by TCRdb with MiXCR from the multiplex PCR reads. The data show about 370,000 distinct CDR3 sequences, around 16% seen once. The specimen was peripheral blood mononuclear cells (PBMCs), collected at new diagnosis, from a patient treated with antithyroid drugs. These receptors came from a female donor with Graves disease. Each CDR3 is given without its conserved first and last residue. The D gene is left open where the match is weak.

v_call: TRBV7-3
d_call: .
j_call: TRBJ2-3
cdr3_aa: ASSLTADRTDTQY

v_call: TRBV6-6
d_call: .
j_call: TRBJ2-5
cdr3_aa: ASSYSRAEVRETQY

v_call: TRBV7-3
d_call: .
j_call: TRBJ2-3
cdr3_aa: ASSLKGGTPSDTQY

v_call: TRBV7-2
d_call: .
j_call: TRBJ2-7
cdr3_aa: ASSSQAADYEQY

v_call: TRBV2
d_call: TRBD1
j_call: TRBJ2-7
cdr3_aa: ASRDRGPYEQY

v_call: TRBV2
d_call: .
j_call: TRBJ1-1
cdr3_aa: ASRTDFTEAF

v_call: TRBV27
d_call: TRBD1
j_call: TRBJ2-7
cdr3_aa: ASSPWRTGSTYEQY

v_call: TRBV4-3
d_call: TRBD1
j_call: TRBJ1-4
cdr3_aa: ASSQDRTGGEKLF

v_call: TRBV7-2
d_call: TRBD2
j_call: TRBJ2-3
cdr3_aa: ASSLTSRITDTQY

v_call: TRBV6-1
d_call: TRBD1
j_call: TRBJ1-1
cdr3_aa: ASSLTGTGGIRYTEAF

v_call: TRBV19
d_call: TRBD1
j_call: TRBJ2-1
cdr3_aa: ASSSRQGVESYNEQF

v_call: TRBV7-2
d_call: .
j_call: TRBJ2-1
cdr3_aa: ASSLSTTYNEQF